This T cell receptor (beta chain) was sequenced for a study of T-cell memory formation after mild COVID-19. Study details: TCR clustering was largely donor specific.

The CDR3 length is 13 residues. Trimming pared 5 bases from V and 3 bases from J, leaving 11 bases between. Germline V CDR1 and CDR2: SQVTM, ANQGSEA. A single record per CDR3 protein comes from TCRdb applying MiXCR to the 5' RACE reads. The sample carries a few hundred thousand distinct CDR3 sequences, around 15% recorded once. As concerns this clonotype: Its antigen is as yet unknown.

Whole-study findings and limits: A balance of CD4 and CD8 characterized clones contracting day 15 to 85, whereas later expanders leaned CD4+. The finding that pre-infection memory included some responding clones suggested that cross-reactive memory joined.

The source material was PBMCs or a T cell subset sorted from them (not recorded which). The receptor's source is a man aged 18 to 30 who had mild COVID-19 (a few samples of this study predate the infection). Cell type and time point are not known. The V gene is TRBV29-1, the J gene TRBJ1-5; TRBD1 might be the D (5 bases). DNA for the CDR3: TGCAGCGTTCAACGGGGGTCCAATCAGCCCCAGCATTTT. Translated: CSVQRGSNQPQHF.